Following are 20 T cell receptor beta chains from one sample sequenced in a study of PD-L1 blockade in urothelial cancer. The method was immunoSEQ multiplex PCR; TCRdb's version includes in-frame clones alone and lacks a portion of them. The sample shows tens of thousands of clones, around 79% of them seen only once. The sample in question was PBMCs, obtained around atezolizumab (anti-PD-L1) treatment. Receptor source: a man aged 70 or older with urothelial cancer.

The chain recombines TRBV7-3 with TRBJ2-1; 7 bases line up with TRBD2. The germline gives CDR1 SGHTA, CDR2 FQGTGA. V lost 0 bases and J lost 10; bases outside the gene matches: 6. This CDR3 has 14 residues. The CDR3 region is CASSLTAGAGEQFF. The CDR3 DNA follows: TGTGCCAGCAGCTTAACGGCGGGAGCTGGGGAGCAGTTCTTC.

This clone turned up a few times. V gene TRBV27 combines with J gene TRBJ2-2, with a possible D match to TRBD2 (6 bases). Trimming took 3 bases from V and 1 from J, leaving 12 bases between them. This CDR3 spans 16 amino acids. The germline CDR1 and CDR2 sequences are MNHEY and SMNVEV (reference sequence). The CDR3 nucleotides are TGTGCCAGCAGTTTGGTAGCGGTAATGAACACCGGGGAGCTGTTTTTT. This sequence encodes CASSLVAVMNTGELFF.

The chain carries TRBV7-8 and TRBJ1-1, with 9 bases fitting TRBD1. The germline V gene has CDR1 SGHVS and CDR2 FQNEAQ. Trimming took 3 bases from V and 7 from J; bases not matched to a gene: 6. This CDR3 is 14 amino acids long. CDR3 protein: CASSLAGTGNEAFF. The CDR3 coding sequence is TGTGCCAGCAGCTTGGCCGGGACAGGGAATGAAGCTTTCTTT.

The CDR3 here is CASSTGGQGRPEAFF. The CDR3 nucleotides read TGCGCCAGCAGCACAGGGGGCCAAGGAAGACCTGAAGCTTTCTTT. The chain recombines TRBV5-1 with TRBJ1-1; 9 nucleotides agree with TRBD1. The CDR3 is 15 amino acids. Losses at the gene ends were 4 bases for V and 6 bases for J; bases not matched to a gene: 10. CDR1 SGHRS and CDR2 YFSETQ come from the germline V gene. Variable domain in full (rest from reference TRBV5-1 and TRBJ1-1): KAGVTQTPRYLIKTRGQQVTLSCSPISGHRSVSWYQQTPGQGLQFLFEYFSETQRNKGNFPGRFSGRQFSNSRSEMNVSTLELGDSALYLCASSTGGQGRPEAFFGQGTRLTVV.

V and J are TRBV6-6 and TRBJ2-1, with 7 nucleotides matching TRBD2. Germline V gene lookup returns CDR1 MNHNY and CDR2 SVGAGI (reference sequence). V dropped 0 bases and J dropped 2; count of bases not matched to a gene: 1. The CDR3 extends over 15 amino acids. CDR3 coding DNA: TGTGCCAGCAGTTACTCGAGCGGGGCCTACAATGAGCAGTTCTTC. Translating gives CASSYSSGAYNEQFF.

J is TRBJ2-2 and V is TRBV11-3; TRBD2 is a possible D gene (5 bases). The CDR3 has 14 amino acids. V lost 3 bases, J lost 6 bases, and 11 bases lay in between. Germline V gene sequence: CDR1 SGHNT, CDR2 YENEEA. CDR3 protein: CASSFRSSSGELFF. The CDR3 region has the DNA TGTGCCAGCAGCTTCCGTTCTAGCTCCGGGGAGCTGTTTTTT.

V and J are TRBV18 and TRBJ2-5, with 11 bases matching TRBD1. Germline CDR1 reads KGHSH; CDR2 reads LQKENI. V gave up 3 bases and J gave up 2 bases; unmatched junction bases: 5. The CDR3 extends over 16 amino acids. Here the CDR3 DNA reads TGTGCCAGCTCACCTGGGACAGGGGGTCTTCAAGAGACCCAGTACTTC. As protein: CASSPGTGGLQETQYF.

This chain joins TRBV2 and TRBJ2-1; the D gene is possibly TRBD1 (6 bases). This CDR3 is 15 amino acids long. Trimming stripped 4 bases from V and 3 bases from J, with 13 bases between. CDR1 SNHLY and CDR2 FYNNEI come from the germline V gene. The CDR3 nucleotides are TGTGCCAGCAGTGGGGGGACACCCGACTACAATGAGCAGTTCTTC. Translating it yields CASSGGTPDYNEQFF.

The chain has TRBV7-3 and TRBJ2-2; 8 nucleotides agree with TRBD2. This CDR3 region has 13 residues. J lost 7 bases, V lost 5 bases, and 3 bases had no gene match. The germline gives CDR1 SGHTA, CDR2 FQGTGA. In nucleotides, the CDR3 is TGTGCCAGCAGCCCGAGCGGGAGCGGGGAGCTGTTTTTT. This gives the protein CASSPSGSGELFF. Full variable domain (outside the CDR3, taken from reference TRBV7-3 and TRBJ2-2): GAGVSQTPSNKVTEKGKYVELRCDPISGHTALYWYRQSLGQGPEFLIYFQGTGAADDSGLPNDRFFAVRPEGSVSTLKIQRTERGDSAVYLCASSPSGSGELFFGEGSRLTVL.

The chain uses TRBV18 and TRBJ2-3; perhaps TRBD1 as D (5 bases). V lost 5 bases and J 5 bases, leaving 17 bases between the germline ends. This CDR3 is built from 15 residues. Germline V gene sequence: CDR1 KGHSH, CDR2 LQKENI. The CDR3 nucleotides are TGTGCCAGCTCAGCACAGGAGTTCCCGGGAGATACGCAGTATTTT. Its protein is CASSAQEFPGDTQYF. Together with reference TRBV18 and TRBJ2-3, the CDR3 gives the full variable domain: NAGVMQNPRHLVRRRGQEARLRCSPMKGHSHVYWYRQLPEEGLKFMVYLQKENIIDESGMPKERFSAEFPKEGPSILRIQQVVRGDSAAYFCASSAQEFPGDTQYFGPGTRLTVL.

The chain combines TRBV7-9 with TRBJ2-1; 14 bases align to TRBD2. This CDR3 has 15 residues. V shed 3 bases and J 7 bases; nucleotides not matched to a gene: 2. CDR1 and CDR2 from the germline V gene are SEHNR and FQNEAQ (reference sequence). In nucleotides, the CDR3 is TGTGCCAGCAGCTTTGGACTAGCGGGAGGTAATGAGCAGTTCTTC. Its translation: CASSFGLAGGNEQFF.

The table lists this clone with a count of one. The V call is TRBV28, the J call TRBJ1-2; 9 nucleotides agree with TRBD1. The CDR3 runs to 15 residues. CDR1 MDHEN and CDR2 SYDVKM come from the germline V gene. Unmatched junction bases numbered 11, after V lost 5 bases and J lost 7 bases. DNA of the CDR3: TGTGCCAGCAGTCCCCCGACAGGGGGGTCAGTTGGCTACACCTTC. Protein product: CASSPPTGGSVGYTF.

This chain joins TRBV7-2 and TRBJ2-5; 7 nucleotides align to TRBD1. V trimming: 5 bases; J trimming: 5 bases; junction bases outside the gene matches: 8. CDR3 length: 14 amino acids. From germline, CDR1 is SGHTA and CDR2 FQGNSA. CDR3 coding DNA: TGTGCCAGCAGCAGGACAGGACCCGGGGAGACCCAGTACTTC. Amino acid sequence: CASSRTGPGETQYF.

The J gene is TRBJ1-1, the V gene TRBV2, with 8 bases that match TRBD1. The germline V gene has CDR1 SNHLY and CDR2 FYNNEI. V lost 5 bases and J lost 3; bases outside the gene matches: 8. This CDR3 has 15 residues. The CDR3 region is CASSFGTGRYTEAFF. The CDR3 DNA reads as TGTGCCAGCAGTTTCGGGACAGGTCGGTACACTGAAGCTTTCTTT.

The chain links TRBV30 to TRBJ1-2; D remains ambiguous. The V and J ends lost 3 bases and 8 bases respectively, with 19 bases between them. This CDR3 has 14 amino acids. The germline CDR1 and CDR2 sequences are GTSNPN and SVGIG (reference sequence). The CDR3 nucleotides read TGTGCCTGGAGCGTACGCCGGGGAATGCGAGGCTACACCTTC. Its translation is CAWSVRRGMRGYTF.

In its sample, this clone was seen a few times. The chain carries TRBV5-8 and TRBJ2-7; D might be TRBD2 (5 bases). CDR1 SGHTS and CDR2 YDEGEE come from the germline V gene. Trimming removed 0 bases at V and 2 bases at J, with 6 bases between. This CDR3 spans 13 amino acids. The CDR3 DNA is TGTGCCAGCAGCTTGGCGGGAACCTACGAGCAGTACTTC. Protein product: CASSLAGTYEQYF.

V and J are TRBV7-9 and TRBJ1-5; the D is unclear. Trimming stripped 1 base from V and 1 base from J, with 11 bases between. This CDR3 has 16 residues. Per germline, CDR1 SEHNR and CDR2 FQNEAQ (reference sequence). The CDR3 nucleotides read TGTGCCAGCAGCTTAGAGGCGGGAATCAGCAATCAGCCCCAGCATTTT. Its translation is CASSLEAGISNQPQHF.

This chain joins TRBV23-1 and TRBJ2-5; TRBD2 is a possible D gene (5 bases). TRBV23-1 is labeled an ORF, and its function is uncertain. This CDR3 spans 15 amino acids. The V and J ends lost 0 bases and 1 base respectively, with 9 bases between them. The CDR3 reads CASSQSREIQETQYF. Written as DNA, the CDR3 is TGCGCCAGCAGTCAATCGAGGGAGATCCAAGAGACCCAGTACTTC.

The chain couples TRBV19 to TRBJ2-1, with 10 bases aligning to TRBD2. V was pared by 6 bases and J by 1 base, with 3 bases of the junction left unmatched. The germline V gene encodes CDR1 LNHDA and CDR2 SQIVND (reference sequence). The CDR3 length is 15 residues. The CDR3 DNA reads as TGTGCCAGTAGCGAGCGGGAGGGTTCCTACAATGAGCAGTTCTTC. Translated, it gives CASSEREGSYNEQFF.

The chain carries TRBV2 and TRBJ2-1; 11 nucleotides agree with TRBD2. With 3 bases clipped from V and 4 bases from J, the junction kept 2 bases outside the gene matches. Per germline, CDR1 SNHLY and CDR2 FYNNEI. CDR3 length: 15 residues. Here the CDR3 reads CASSDRLAGYNEQFF. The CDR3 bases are TGTGCCAGCAGTGATAGACTAGCGGGATACAATGAGCAGTTCTTC.